This entry lists 23 T cell receptor beta chains sequenced from one sample in a study of cytomegalovirus exposure and HLA in healthy donors. Use of 60 Vbeta and 13 Jbeta primers characterized the PCR. Sequencing used immunoSEQ multiplex PCR; TCRdb keeps in-frame clones, though not all of them. The sample holds about 160,000 clones; around 74% are singletons and the top ten take roughly 2%. Sequences were obtained from PBMCs. Every receptor here comes from a female donor in good health and CMV-seronegative.

This chain connects TRBV2 to TRBJ1-5, with D uncertain. CDR3 length: 15 amino acids. In germline, CDR1 is SNHLY, CDR2 FYNNEI. Deletions cut 1 base from V and 0 bases from J, with 7 bases between. As DNA, the CDR3 is TGTGCCAGCAGTGAAGTAAGCTATAGCAATCAGCCCCAGCATTTT. This sequence encodes CASSEVSYSNQPQHF.

This clone has only one observation. This chain uses TRBV29-1 with TRBJ2-1; 10 bases agree with TRBD1. Germline lookup yields CDR1 SQVTM and CDR2 ANQGSEA. The CDR3 spans 13 residues. Trimming at V came to 7 bases and at J to 5 bases, leaving 5 bases not matched to a gene. The CDR3 is CSGGTGEHNEQFF. The CDR3 nucleotides read TGCAGCGGGGGGACAGGGGAACACAATGAGCAGTTCTTC.

The chain employs TRBV6-5 and TRBJ2-7; D is possibly TRBD1 (5 bases). CDR3 length: 14 residues. Germline CDR1 MNHEY, CDR2 SVGAGI. V dropped 7 bases and J dropped 3 bases, with 16 bases sitting between them. This CDR3 reads CASTSGDSDYEQYF. CDR3 coding DNA: TGTGCCAGCACCTCCGGAGACAGTGACTACGAGCAGTACTTC.

This chain uses TRBV18 with TRBJ1-2, with D perhaps matching TRBD1 (5 bases). This CDR3 is 13 amino acids long. V lost 6 bases and J 3 bases, leaving 11 bases between the germline ends. Germline V gene sequence: CDR1 KGHSH, CDR2 LQKENI. This chain's CDR3 is CASSLDSYYGYTF. CDR3 DNA sequence: TGTGCCAGCTCCCTTGACAGTTACTATGGCTACACCTTC.

The V and J genes are TRBV14 and TRBJ2-5, with D possibly being TRBD1 (5 bases). Germline V gene data show CDR1 as SGHDN and CDR2 as FVKESK. The CDR3 length is 15 residues. Trimming removed 1 base at V and 4 bases at J, with 13 bases between. CDR3 sequence reads: CASSQGRLGRETQYF. The CDR3 DNA reads as TGTGCCAGCAGCCAAGGACGGCTGGGGCGAGAGACCCAGTACTTC. Combining the CDR3 with reference TRBV14 and TRBJ2-5 gives the whole variable domain EAGVTQFPSHSVIEKGQTVTLRCDPISGHDNLYWYRRVMGKEIKFLLHFVKESKQDESGMPNNRFLAERTGGTYSTLKVQPAELEDSGVYFCASSQGRLGRETQYFGPGTRLLVL.

The V and J genes are TRBV4-1 and TRBJ2-2; possible D gene TRBD2, 5 bases. The germline gives CDR1 MGHRA, CDR2 YSYEKL. CDR3 length equals 15 residues. V was shortened by 1 base and J by 10 bases, with 16 bases between the two germline ends. As DNA, the CDR3 is TGCGCCAGCAGCCAAGTTAGGAAATGGGGAGAGGAGCTGTTTTTT. Translated: CASSQVRKWGEELFF.

The chain uses TRBV2 and TRBJ2-5; 8 nucleotides agree with TRBD2. The CDR3 runs to 16 residues. Germline V gene data show CDR1 as SNHLY and CDR2 as FYNNEI. The V and J ends lost 7 bases and 0 bases, in that order; junction bases with no gene match: 10. The CDR3 DNA reads as TGTGCCAGCAAATTAGAGCGGGGGTCCCACCAAGAGACCCAGTACTTC. Encoded protein: CASKLERGSHQETQYF. Using reference TRBV2 and TRBJ2-5 for the parts outside the CDR3, the full variable domain is EPEVTQTPSHQVTQMGQEVILRCVPISNHLYFYWYRQILGQKVEFLVSFYNNEISEKSEIFDDQFSVERPDGSNFTLKIRSTKLEDSAMYFCASKLERGSHQETQYFGPGTRLLVL.

The V call is TRBV30, the J call TRBJ1-4, with TRBD1 identical over 8 bases. CDR1 and CDR2 (germline): GTSNPN, SVGIG (reference sequence). V was pared by 3 bases and J by 3 bases, with 6 bases of the junction left unmatched. The CDR3 is 15 amino acids. CDR3 in amino acids: CAWSPSDRANEKLFF. CDR3 DNA: TGTGCCTGGAGCCCATCGGACAGGGCTAATGAAAAACTGTTTTTT.

The gene calls are TRBV29-1 and TRBJ1-2; D uncertain. V was pared by 3 bases and J by 4 bases, with 6 bases between. The germline CDR1 and CDR2 sequences are SQVTM and ANQGSEA. The length of the CDR3 is 11 residues. CDR3 amino acids: CSVEVSYGYTF. CDR3 in DNA: TGCAGCGTTGAGGTCAGCTATGGCTACACCTTC.

The gene calls are TRBV4-1 and TRBJ2-3; 9 bases map to TRBD2. Germline CDR1 reads MGHRA; CDR2 reads YSYEKL. V lost 5 bases, J lost 10 bases, and 10 bases stayed unmatched. This CDR3 is 14 amino acids long. CDR3 protein: CASSELAGIPSQYF. In DNA form, the CDR3 reads TGCGCCAGCAGCGAACTAGCGGGCATTCCCTCGCAGTATTTT.

The chain has TRBV10-3 and TRBJ2-6; a weak D match, TRBD1 (6 bases). The CDR3 totals 17 residues. Per germline, CDR1 ENHRY and CDR2 SYGVKD. V dropped 4 bases and J dropped 13 bases, with 26 bases sitting between them. The CDR3 nucleotides are TGTGCCATCAGTGGCACTCTACTGACGGCAGGGGCGAGGGTCCTGACTTTC. Translation: CAISGTLLTAGARVLTF.

Only a few counts were recorded for this clone. CDR3 DNA sequence: TGTGCCAGCAGTGAAGCAAGGGGAACGGCTTTCTTT. This sequence encodes CASSEARGTAFF. V and J are TRBV2 and TRBJ1-1, with D possibly matching TRBD1 (5 bases). V lost 0 bases and J 11 bases, leaving 10 bases between the germline ends. This CDR3 is built from 12 residues. The germline gives CDR1 SNHLY, CDR2 FYNNEI. The full variable domain, with the rest looked up from reference TRBV2 and TRBJ1-1, is EPEVTQTPSHQVTQMGQEVILRCVPISNHLYFYWYRQILGQKVEFLVSFYNNEISEKSEIFDDQFSVERPDGSNFTLKIRSTKLEDSAMYFCASSEARGTAFFGQGTRLTVV.

The genes are TRBV7-6 and TRBJ1-2; weak D call: TRBD1 (6 bases). The germline V and J ends were trimmed by 4 bases and 5 bases, with 14 bases remaining between them. Germline CDR1 SGHVS, CDR2 FNYEAQ. This CDR3 spans 14 amino acids. The CDR3 is CASSSTAGAYGYTF. CDR3 bases: TGTGCCAGCAGCTCAACGGCGGGGGCGTATGGCTACACCTTC.

The chain combines TRBV10-3 with TRBJ2-4; 9 bases are a match to TRBD1. The CDR3 loop spans 14 amino acids. V lost 0 bases to trimming and J lost 6 bases; unmatched junction nucleotides: 0. CDR1 ENHRY and CDR2 SYGVKD come from the germline V gene. CDR3 protein: CAISESGQGNIQYF. The CDR3 DNA follows: TGTGCCATCAGTGAGTCGGGACAGGGAAACATTCAGTACTTC.

This clone has only one observation. The rearrangement links TRBV5-5 to TRBJ2-5, with TRBD1 matching 7 bases. The DNA matches TRBJ2-7 better at its end, which makes the J call doubtful. The length of the CDR3 is 16 residues. Germline values: CDR1 SGHKS, CDR2 YYEKEE (reference sequence). In nucleotides, the CDR3 is TGTGCCAGCAGCCCTAAAACAGACAGGGCCTCCTACGAGCAGTACTTC. Protein product: CASSPKTDRASYEQYF.

This chain uses TRBV15 with TRBJ2-7; TRBD2 matches at 14 bases. CDR1 and CDR2 from the germline V gene are LNHNV and YYDKDF (reference sequence). After removal of 2 bases from V and 3 bases from J, the junction contained 3 bases not matched to a gene. CDR3 length equals 16 residues. The CDR3 here is CATSRLGTSGGYEQYF. CDR3 coding DNA: TGTGCCACCAGCAGACTCGGGACTAGCGGGGGCTACGAGCAGTACTTC.

This chain links TRBV10-3 with TRBJ1-4; D perhaps matches TRBD1 (6 bases). This CDR3 is built from 18 residues. Germline V gene sequence: CDR1 ENHRY, CDR2 SYGVKD. V was cut by 6 bases and J by 0 bases, with 20 bases left in between. The DNA for the CDR3 is TGTGCCATCAGCGGGACGGGGGGGGCCTCTGCAACTAATGAAAAACTGTTTTTT. Its protein is CAISGTGGASATNEKLFF.

This chain connects TRBV7-8 to TRBJ1-5; D unclear. Trimming removed 5 bases from V and 6 bases from J, with 17 bases in between. Germline values: CDR1 SGHVS, CDR2 FQNEAQ. This CDR3 is 15 amino acids long. CDR3 DNA: TGTGCCAGCAGCCCGCGTATCCCTATTGCTCAGCCCCAGCATTTT. Amino acid sequence: CASSPRIPIAQPQHF.

The rearrangement uses TRBV12-5 and TRBJ2-3; the D is unclear. The CDR3 consists of 13 residues. V lost 7 bases and J 3 bases, leaving 11 bases between the germline ends. Germline V gene data show CDR1 as LGHNT and CDR2 as FRNRAP. The CDR3 here is CASASGRTDTQYF. The CDR3 region has the DNA TGTGCTAGTGCCTCGGGTCGTACAGATACGCAGTATTTT.

The J gene is TRBJ2-1, the V gene TRBV4-1; the match to TRBD2 covers 8 bases. This CDR3 has 17 amino acids. V shed 2 bases, J shed 10 bases, and the junction held 16 bases outside the gene matches. From germline, CDR1 is MGHRA and CDR2 YSYEKL. The CDR3 here is CASSQSDLSGVTWEQFF. In DNA, the CDR3 is TGCGCCAGCAGCCAATCAGATCTTAGCGGGGTAACTTGGGAGCAGTTCTTC.

This clone was seen once. The chain carries TRBV9 and TRBJ2-5, with D possibly matching TRBD2 (6 bases). Germline CDR1 SGDLS, CDR2 YYNGEE. The CDR3 has 17 residues. The germline V and J ends were trimmed by 3 bases and 5 bases, with 23 bases remaining between them. The CDR3 DNA sequence: TGTGCCAGCAGCGCTCACCCCCCGGGACTTCTGGGGGAGACCCAGTACTTC. Its protein is CASSAHPPGLLGETQYF.

The chain recombines TRBV5-4 with TRBJ1-1, with D possibly being TRBD1 (5 bases). V gave up 3 bases and J gave up 4 bases, with 22 bases separating them. The CDR3 has 17 amino acids. Per the germline V gene, CDR1 is SGHNT and CDR2 is YYREEE (reference sequence). CDR3 sequence (DNA): TGTGCCAGCAGCTCGAAAATTTTTAGCCCCGGGGGCACTGAAGCTTTCTTT. The encoded protein is CASSSKIFSPGGTEAFF.

Only a few counts were recorded for this clone. The genes are TRBV29-1 and TRBJ1-2; 9 nucleotides match TRBD1. Trimming took 5 bases from V and 2 from J; bases not matched to a gene: 12. Per the germline V gene, CDR1 is SQVTM and CDR2 is ANQGSEA. The CDR3 spans 16 residues. The CDR3 protein is CSVRGEWTGANYGYTF. CDR3 nucleotides: TGCAGCGTTCGAGGGGAGTGGACAGGGGCCAACTATGGCTACACCTTC.